This TCR beta chain came from a study of early T cells in non-severe SARS-CoV-2 infection. Overall study: Unsorted whole blood bulk RNA was sequenced, with unpaired chains.

Broader study findings: Clonotype matching in VDJdb favored anti-spike CD8 responses and did not capture private and CD4 specificities.

Concerning this clonotype: The target antigen is unknown.

Unique molecular identifiers were affixed to single, distinct cDNA molecules. TCRdb called the 5' RACE reads again in MiXCR, with one record for every CDR3 protein. The sample has fewer than 75,000 distinct CDR3 sequences; 20% to 25% are singletons. Looked up from germline, CDR1 is MNHNY and CDR2 is SVGAGI (reference sequence). The CDR3 contains 14 residues. V shed 5 bases, J shed 1 base, and the junction held 4 bases outside the gene matches. The chain couples TRBV6-6 to TRBJ1-1; 7 bases match TRBD1. Sample: whole blood, taken at baseline. This TCR was sampled from an adult who was a healthcare worker with PCR-confirmed SARS-CoV-2 infection or an uninfected control (not recorded which). DNA of the CDR3: TGTGCCAGCAGTCCCGGGACAGCGAACACTGAAGCTTTCTTT. This codes for CASSPGTANTEAFF.